This TCR beta chain was sequenced during a study of T cell repertoires in cytomegalovirus infection. Whole-study context: Used in the study were CMV epitopes, some recently identified and HLA-C-restricted, others well-studied and HLA-B-restricted.

This clonotype was observed a handful of times. What it recognizes is unknown. TCRdb analysed the reads with MiXCR anew, one entry per CDR3 protein. The table lists around 310,000 distinct CDR3 sequences, 25% to 35% of them singletons. Notes on the study in general: The ex vivo response showed dominance by HLA-C-restricted CMV-specific TCR beta clonotypes.

The CDR3 contains 14 residues. Germline values: CDR1 SGHTA, CDR2 FQGTGA. The V end was cut by 5 bases, the J end by 4 bases, with 14 bases between. The TCR originated in a human donor in good health (CMV status not recorded). Some clones in this sample may be carry-over from other donors' samples. The chain joins TRBV7-3 to TRBJ2-5; maybe TRBD2 (6 bases). The source was cultured PBMCs, collected from culture after CMV antigen stimulation. The CDR3 region is CASSPGGVRETQYF. CDR3 bases: TGTGCCAGCAGCCCCGGGGGAGTCCGAGAGACCCAGTACTTC.